The 17 T cell receptor beta chains given below trace back to one sample, sequenced in a study of blood T cell repertoires in COVID-19. The assay was immunoSEQ multiplex PCR, and TCRdb's table has in-frame clones only and misses some. The profile shows a few hundred thousand clones, around 90% of them singletons. Specimen: PBMCs or T cells enriched from blood (not recorded which). Receptor source: a young man who had recovered from COVID-19.

J is TRBJ2-1 and V is TRBV6-2 or TRBV6-3; D possibly corresponds to TRBD2 (7 bases). This CDR3 spans 14 amino acids. Trimming removed 6 bases from V and 9 bases from J, with 18 bases in between. The germline V gene has CDR1 MNHEY and CDR2 SVGEGT. In DNA, the CDR3 is TGTGCCAGCAGCAAATTGGGGGAGGGGGGTGAGCAGTTCTTC. It yields the protein CASSKLGEGGEQFF.

This clone was detected only a few times. This sequence joins TRBV24-1 and TRBJ2-1; a weak D match, TRBD2 (5 bases). CDR1 and CDR2 from the germline V gene are KGHDR and SFDVKD. V lost 0 bases, J lost 6 bases, and 26 bases lay in between. This CDR3 comprises 20 residues. The CDR3 nucleotides are TGTGCCACCAGTGATTTGCTCGGAGGAAAAGGTTCAGGTAGTGGCAATGAGCAGTTCTTC. Its protein is CATSDLLGGKGSGSGNEQFF.

The rearrangement links TRBV6-4 to TRBJ2-3, with 7 bases fitting TRBD2. The CDR3 covers 14 residues. The germline V gene encodes CDR1 MRHNA and CDR2 SNTAGT. V dropped 3 bases and J dropped 0; count of bases not matched to a gene: 0. DNA of the CDR3: TGTGCCAGCAGTGATAGCGGGAGCACAGATACGCAGTATTTT. Translating gives CASSDSGSTDTQYF.

The chain links TRBV4-2 to TRBJ2-2, with 7 nucleotides matching TRBD2. Germline V gene lookup returns CDR1 LGHNA and CDR2 YNFKEQ. V trimming: 1 base; J trimming: 4 bases; junction bases outside the gene matches: 9. This CDR3 region has 17 residues. The CDR3 region is CASSQAVPAGLTGELFF. The CDR3 bases are TGTGCCAGCAGCCAAGCGGTCCCAGCGGGGCTCACCGGGGAGCTGTTTTTT.

The chain couples TRBV5-6 to TRBJ1-2; D call uncertain. Germline CDR1 is SGHDT and CDR2 is YYEEEE. Trimming took off 5 bases at V and 4 bases at J, with 18 bases between the two ends. CDR3 length: 15 amino acids. The CDR3 protein is CASSPGLSVPYGYTF. CDR3 DNA: TGTGCCAGCAGTCCCGGACTTTCAGTCCCCTATGGCTACACCTTC.

J is TRBJ1-2 and V is TRBV28; D unresolved. V was pared by 8 bases and J by 5 bases, with 6 bases between. From germline, CDR1 is MDHEN and CDR2 SYDVKM. The CDR3 consists of 10 residues. CDR3 bases: TGTGCCAGCGGGCAGTATGGCTACACCTTC. Its translation is CASGQYGYTF.

The chain employs TRBV14 and TRBJ2-3; TRBD1 might be the D (6 bases). The CDR3 is made up of 14 amino acids. V was pared by 3 bases and J by 3 bases, with 10 bases between. Germline CDR1 reads SGHDN; CDR2 reads FVKESK. This chain's CDR3 is CASSQGAWTDTQYF. CDR3 sequence (DNA): TGTGCCAGCAGCCAGGGGGCTTGGACAGATACGCAGTATTTT.

The chain is built from TRBV14 and TRBJ2-5, with D tentatively TRBD1 (5 bases). Germline assignment: CDR1 SGHDN and CDR2 FVKESK. CDR3 length: 14 amino acids. Trimming took off 1 base at V and 5 bases at J, with 11 bases between the two ends. CDR3 residues: CASSQGAGLETQYF. The DNA of the CDR3 is TGTGCCAGCAGCCAAGGGGCAGGGCTGGAGACCCAGTACTTC. Combining the CDR3 with reference TRBV14 and TRBJ2-5 gives the whole variable domain EAGVTQFPSHSVIEKGQTVTLRCDPISGHDNLYWYRRVMGKEIKFLLHFVKESKQDESGMPNNRFLAERTGGTYSTLKVQPAELEDSGVYFCASSQGAGLETQYFGPGTRLLVL.

This chain connects TRBV6-4 to TRBJ1-1; the D gene is possibly TRBD1 (5 bases). The germline CDR1 and CDR2 sequences are MRHNA and SNTAGT. CDR3 length equals 17 residues. The V and J ends lost 0 bases and 1 base respectively, with 15 bases between them. The CDR3 protein is CASSDSGLLGGNTEAFF. In DNA, the CDR3 is TGTGCCAGCAGTGACTCAGGCCTCCTCGGGGGGAACACTGAAGCTTTCTTT.

This chain links TRBV29-1 with TRBJ2-2, with D possibly being TRBD2 (7 bases). Germline V gene data show CDR1 as SQVTM and CDR2 as ANQGSEA. V lost 7 bases and J lost 3, with 15 bases in between. The CDR3 contains 14 residues. This CDR3 is CSATRGADTGELFF. CDR3 nucleotides: TGCAGCGCCACACGGGGGGCCGACACCGGGGAGCTGTTTTTT.

The rearrangement joins TRBV18 to TRBJ2-1; 14 positions match TRBD2. The CDR3 is 15 residues long. Germline-derived CDR1 and CDR2 are KGHSH and LQKENI. V trimming: 3 bases; J trimming: 10 bases; junction bases outside the gene matches: 5. In nucleotides, the CDR3 is TGTGCCAGCTCACCTTCGGGACTAGCGGGAGTAGAGCAGTTCTTC. This codes for CASSPSGLAGVEQFF.

The J gene is TRBJ1-1, the V gene TRBV10-2; TRBD1 matches at 7 bases. Germline lookup yields CDR1 WSHSY and CDR2 SAAADI. This CDR3 has 14 residues. The V gene end was trimmed by 6 bases and the J gene end by 1 base; junction bases not matched to a gene: 5. CDR3 sequence reads: CASRGDRWNTEAFF. The CDR3 nucleotides are TGCGCCAGCAGGGGGGACAGATGGAACACTGAAGCTTTCTTT.

The rearrangement uses TRBV9 and TRBJ2-3; 10 bases are a match to TRBD2. With V trimmed by 2 bases and J by 2 bases, 2 bases remained unmatched. Germline lookup yields CDR1 SGDLS and CDR2 YYNGEE. This CDR3 has 15 amino acids. The CDR3 spells CASSVSGGLTDTQYF. The CDR3 DNA reads TGTGCCAGCAGCGTTAGCGGGGGGCTCACAGATACGCAGTATTTT.

The J gene is TRBJ1-6, the V gene TRBV7-6; TRBD1 might be the D (5 bases). The CDR3 extends over 17 amino acids. Trimming took off 3 bases at V and 6 bases at J, with 18 bases between the two ends. Per germline, CDR1 SGHVS and CDR2 FNYEAQ. The CDR3 loop reads CASSFGRGGRTNSPLHF. The CDR3 nucleotides read TGTGCCAGCAGCTTCGGTCGGGGGGGTCGCACTAATTCACCCCTCCACTTT.

V gene TRBV7-9 combines with J gene TRBJ1-6; 8 bases map to TRBD1. Germline CDR1 and CDR2: SEHNR and FQNEAQ (reference sequence). With 8 bases clipped from V and 8 bases from J, the junction kept 5 bases outside the gene matches. CDR3 length: 13 residues. For the CDR3, the DNA is TGTGCCAGCGGTGAGACAGGGGATTCACCCCTCCACTTT. Protein: CASGETGDSPLHF.

J is TRBJ1-1 and V is TRBV29-1; 8 bases align to TRBD1. The CDR3 is made up of 11 amino acids. Trimming took 6 bases from V and 6 from J; bases not matched to a gene: 3. Germline values: CDR1 SQVTM, CDR2 ANQGSEA. The CDR3 bases are TGCAGCGTACAGACAGGGGCTGAAGCTTTCTTT. Its translation: CSVQTGAEAFF.

J is TRBJ2-7 and V is TRBV7-8; TRBD1 is a possible D gene (6 bases). Deletions cut 5 bases from V and 0 bases from J, with 11 bases between. Germline-derived CDR1 and CDR2 are SGHVS and FQNEAQ. The CDR3 has 14 amino acids. The DNA for the CDR3 is TGTGCCAGCAGCCAACGACAGGACTCCTACGAGCAGTACTTC. It is translated as CASSQRQDSYEQYF.